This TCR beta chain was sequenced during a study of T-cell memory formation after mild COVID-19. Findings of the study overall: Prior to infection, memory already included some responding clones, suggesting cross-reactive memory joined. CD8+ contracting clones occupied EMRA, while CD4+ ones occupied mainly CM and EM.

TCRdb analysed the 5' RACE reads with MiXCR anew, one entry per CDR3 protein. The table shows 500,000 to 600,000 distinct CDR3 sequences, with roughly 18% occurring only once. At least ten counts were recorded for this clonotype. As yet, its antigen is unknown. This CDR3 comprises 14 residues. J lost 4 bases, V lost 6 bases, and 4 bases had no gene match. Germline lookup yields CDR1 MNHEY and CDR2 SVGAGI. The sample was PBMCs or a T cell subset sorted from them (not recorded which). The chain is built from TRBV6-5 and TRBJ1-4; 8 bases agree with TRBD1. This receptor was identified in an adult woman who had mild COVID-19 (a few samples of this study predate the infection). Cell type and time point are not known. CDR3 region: CASSSDRVNEKLFF. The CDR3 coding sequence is TGTGCCAGCAGCTCGGACAGGGTTAATGAAAAACTGTTTTTT.